Below, one T cell receptor (beta chain) is given with its context. Its cognate antigen is unknown. The CDR3 loop spans 12 amino acids. V lost 2 bases, J lost 8 bases, and 9 bases lay in between. Germline V gives CDR1 MGHRA, CDR2 YSYEKL. This entry belongs to a study of T cell responses to AZD1222 COVID-19 vaccine. Study observations and caveats: Clonal diversity may have been underestimated in mostly white British donors. A rise in Spike-specific TCR breadth and depth followed two AZD1222 doses.

The protocol was immunoSEQ multiplex PCR, while the TCRdb copy is restricted to in-frame clones and leaves out a portion. The sample has about 150,000 clones, 70% to 90% seen once. This clonotype was sampled from an adult in good health. The sequencing used peripheral blood, collected on day 0 of MenACWY control vaccination. This chain links TRBV4-1 with TRBJ1-2; D call uncertain. CDR3 sequence: CASSQTNVGYTF. As DNA, the CDR3 is TGCGCCAGCAGCCAAACCAATGTGGGCTACACCTTC.